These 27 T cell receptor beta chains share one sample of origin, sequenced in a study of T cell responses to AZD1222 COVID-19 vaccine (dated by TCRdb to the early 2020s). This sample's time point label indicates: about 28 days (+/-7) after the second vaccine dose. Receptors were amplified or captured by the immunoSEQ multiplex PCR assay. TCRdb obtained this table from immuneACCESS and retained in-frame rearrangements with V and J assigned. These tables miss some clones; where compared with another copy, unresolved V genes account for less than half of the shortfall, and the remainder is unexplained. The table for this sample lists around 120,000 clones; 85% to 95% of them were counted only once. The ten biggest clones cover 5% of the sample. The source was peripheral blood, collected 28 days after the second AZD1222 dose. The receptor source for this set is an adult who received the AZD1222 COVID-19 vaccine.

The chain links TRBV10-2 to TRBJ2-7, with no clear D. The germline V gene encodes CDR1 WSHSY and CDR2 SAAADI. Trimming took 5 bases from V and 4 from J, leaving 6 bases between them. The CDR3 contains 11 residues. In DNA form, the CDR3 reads TGCGCCAGCAGTATTACATACGAGCAGTACTTC. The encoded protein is CASSITYEQYF.

CDR3 sequence: CASQRVPTGGHEQYF. DNA of the CDR3: TGTGCCAGCCAGCGGGTACCGACAGGGGGTCACGAGCAGTACTTC. The genes are TRBV7-8 and TRBJ2-7, with TRBD1 identical over 9 bases. CDR1 SGHVS and CDR2 FQNEAQ come from the germline V gene. There are 15 residues in the CDR3. Trimming removed 8 bases from V and 5 bases from J; junction bases left unmatched: 13.

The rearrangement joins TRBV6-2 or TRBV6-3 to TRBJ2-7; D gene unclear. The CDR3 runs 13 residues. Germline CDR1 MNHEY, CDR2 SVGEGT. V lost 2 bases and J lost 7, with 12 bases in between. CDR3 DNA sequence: TGTGCCAGCAGTTACGCCAGAGTGGGAGAGCAGTACTTC. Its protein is CASSYARVGEQYF.

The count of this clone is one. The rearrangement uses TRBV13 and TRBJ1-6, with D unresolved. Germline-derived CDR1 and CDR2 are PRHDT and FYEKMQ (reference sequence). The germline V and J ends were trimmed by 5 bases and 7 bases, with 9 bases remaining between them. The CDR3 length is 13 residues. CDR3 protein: CASSPTRNSPLHF. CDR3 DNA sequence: TGTGCCAGCAGCCCCACGAGAAATTCACCCCTCCACTTT.

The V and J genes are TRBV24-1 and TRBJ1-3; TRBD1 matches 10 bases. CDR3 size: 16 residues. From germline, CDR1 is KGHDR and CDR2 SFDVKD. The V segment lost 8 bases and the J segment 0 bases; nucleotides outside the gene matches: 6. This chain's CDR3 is CATTLTGGDSGNTIYF. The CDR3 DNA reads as TGTGCCACCACCCTGACAGGGGGCGACTCTGGAAACACCATATATTTT.

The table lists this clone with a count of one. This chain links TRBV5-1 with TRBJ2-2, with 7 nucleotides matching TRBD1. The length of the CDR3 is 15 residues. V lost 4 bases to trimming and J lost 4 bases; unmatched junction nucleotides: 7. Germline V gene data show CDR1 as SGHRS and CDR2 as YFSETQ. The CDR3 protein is CASSGDSGFTGELFF. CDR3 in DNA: TGCGCCAGCAGCGGGGACAGTGGGTTCACCGGGGAGCTGTTTTTT.

The CDR3 sequence is CASSLAGGKETQYF. As DNA, the CDR3 is TGCGCCAGCAGCTTGGCCGGGGGTAAAGAGACCCAGTACTTC. The chain links TRBV5-1 to TRBJ2-5; tentatively, D is TRBD2 (6 bases). Trimming pared 0 bases from V and 3 bases from J, leaving 9 bases between. This CDR3 spans 14 amino acids. The germline CDR1 and CDR2 sequences are SGHRS and YFSETQ.

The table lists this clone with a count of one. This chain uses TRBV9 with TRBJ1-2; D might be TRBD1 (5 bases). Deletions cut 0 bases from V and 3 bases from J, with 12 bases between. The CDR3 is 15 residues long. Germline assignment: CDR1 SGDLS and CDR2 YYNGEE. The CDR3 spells CASSVGSGKDYGYTF. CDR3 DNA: TGTGCCAGCAGCGTAGGGTCAGGGAAGGACTATGGCTACACCTTC.

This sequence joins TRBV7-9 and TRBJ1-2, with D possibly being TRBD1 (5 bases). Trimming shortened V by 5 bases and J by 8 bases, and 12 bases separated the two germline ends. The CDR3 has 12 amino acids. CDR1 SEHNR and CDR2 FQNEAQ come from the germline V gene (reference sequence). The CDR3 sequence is CASSPGAYGYTF. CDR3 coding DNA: TGTGCCAGCAGCCCCGGGGCTTACGGCTACACCTTC.

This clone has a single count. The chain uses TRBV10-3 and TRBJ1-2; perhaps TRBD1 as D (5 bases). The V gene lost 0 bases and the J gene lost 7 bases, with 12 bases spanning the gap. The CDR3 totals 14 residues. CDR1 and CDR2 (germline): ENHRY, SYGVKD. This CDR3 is CAISESQGESGYTF. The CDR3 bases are TGTGCCATCAGTGAGTCCCAGGGTGAAAGTGGCTACACCTTC.

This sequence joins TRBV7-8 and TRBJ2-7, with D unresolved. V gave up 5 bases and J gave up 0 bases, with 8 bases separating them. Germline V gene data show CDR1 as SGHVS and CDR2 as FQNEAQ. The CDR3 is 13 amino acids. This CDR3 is CASSPVVSYEQYF. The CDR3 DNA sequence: TGTGCCAGCAGCCCGGTGGTCTCCTACGAGCAGTACTTC.

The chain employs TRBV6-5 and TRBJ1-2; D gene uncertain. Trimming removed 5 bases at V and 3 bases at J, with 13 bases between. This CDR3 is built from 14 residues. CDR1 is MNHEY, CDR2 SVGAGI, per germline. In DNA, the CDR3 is TGTGCCAGCAGTCCGACGGAGCCCTACTATGGCTACACCTTC. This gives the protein CASSPTEPYYGYTF.

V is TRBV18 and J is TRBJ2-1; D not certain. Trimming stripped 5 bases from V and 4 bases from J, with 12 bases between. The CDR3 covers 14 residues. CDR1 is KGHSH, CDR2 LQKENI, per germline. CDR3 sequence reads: CASSIGETYNEQFF. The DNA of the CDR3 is TGTGCCAGCTCAATAGGAGAAACGTACAATGAGCAGTTCTTC.

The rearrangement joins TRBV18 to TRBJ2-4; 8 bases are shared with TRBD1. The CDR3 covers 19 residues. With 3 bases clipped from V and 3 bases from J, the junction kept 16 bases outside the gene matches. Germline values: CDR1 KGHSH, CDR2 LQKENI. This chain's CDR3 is CASSPADRERSLGKNIQYF. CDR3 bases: TGTGCCAGCTCACCTGCGGACAGGGAAAGGTCCCTAGGCAAAAACATTCAGTACTTC.

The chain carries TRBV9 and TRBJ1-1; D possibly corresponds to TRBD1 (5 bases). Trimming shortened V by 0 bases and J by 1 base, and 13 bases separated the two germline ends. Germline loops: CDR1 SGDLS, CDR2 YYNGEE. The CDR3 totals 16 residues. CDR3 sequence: CASSVVAGPPNTEAFF. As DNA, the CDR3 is TGTGCCAGCAGCGTAGTGGCAGGGCCCCCGAACACTGAAGCTTTCTTT.

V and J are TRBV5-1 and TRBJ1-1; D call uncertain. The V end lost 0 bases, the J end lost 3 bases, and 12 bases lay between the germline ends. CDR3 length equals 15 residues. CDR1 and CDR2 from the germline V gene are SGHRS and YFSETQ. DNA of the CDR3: TGCGCCAGCAGCTTGGACGGGGTTCGGGACACTGAAGCTTTCTTT. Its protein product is CASSLDGVRDTEAFF.

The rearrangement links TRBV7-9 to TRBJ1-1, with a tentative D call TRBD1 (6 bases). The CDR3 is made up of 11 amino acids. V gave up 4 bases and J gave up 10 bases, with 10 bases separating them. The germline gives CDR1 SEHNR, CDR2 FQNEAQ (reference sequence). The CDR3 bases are TGTGCCAGCAGCTCAGACAGGAGAGCTTTCTTT. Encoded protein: CASSSDRRAFF.

The CDR3 DNA sequence: TGTGCCAGCAGCCTCGGACCCGACAACTACTATGGCTACACCTTC. Translated: CASSLGPDNYYGYTF. V gene TRBV7-3 combines with J gene TRBJ1-2; D uncertain. The CDR3 loop spans 15 amino acids. Deletions cut 5 bases from V and 3 bases from J, with 16 bases between. Germline V gene data show CDR1 as SGHTA and CDR2 as FQGTGA.

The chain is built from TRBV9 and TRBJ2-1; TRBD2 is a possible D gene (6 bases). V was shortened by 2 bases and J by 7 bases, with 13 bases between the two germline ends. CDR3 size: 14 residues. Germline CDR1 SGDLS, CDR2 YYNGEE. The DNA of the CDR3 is TGTGCCAGCAGCGTTGGCGGGGTCGAGAATGAGCAGTTCTTC. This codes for CASSVGGVENEQFF.

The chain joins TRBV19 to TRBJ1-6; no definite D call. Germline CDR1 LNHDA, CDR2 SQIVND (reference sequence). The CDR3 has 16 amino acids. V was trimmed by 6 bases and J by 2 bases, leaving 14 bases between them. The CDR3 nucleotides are TGTGCCAGTAGCCTAGTACCCCTAACCTATAATTCACCCCTCCACTTT. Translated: CASSLVPLTYNSPLHF.

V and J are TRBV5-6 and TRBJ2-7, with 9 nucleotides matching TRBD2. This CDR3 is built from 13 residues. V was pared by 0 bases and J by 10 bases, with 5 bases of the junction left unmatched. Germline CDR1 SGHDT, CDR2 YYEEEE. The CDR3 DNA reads TGTGCCAGCAGCTTGGGGACTAGCGCCCCACAGTACTTC. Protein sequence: CASSLGTSAPQYF. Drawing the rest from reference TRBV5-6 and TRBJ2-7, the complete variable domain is DAGVTQSPTHLIKTRGQQVTLRCSPKSGHDTVSWYQQALGQGPQFIFQYYEEEERQRGNFPDRFSGHQFPNYSSELNVNALLLGDSALYLCASSLGTSAPQYFGPGTRLTVT.

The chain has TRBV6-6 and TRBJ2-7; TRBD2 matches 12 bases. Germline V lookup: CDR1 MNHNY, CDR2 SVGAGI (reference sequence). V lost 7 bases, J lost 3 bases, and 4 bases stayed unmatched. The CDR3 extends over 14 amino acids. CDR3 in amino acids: CASNLAGGYYEQYF. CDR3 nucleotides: TGTGCCAGCAACCTAGCGGGAGGGTACTACGAGCAGTACTTC.

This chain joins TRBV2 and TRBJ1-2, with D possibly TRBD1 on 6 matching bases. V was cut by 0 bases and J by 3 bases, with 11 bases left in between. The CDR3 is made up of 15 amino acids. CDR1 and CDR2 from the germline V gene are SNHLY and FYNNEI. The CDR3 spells CASSEAQGRDYGYTF. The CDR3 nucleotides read TGTGCCAGCAGTGAAGCACAGGGTAGGGACTATGGCTACACCTTC.

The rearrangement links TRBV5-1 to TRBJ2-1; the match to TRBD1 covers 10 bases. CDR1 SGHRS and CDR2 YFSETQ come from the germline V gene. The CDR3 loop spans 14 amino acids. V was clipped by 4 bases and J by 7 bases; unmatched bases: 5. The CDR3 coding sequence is TGCGCCAGCAGCCCCGGGACAGGGGCGAATGAGCAGTTCTTC. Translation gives CASSPGTGANEQFF.

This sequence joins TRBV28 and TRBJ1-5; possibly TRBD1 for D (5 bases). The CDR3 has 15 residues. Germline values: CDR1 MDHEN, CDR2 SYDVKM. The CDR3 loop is CASGTPTLSNQPQHF. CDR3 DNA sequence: TGTGCGAGCGGGACTCCTACTTTGAGCAATCAGCCCCAGCATTTT.

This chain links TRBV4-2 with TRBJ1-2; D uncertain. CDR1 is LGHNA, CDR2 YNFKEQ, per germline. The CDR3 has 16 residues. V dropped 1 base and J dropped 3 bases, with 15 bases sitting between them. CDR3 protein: CASSQGTTSRDYGYTF. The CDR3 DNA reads TGTGCCAGCAGCCAAGGTACAACTTCGCGGGACTATGGCTACACCTTC.

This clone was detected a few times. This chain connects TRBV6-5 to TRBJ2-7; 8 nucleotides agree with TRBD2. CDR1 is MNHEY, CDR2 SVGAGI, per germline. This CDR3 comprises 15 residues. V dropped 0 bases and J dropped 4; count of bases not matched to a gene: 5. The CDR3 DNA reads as TGTGCCAGCAGTTACTCGAACGTAGCGGGGTACGAGCAGTACTTC. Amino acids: CASSYSNVAGYEQYF.